What follows describes a single T cell receptor beta chain. This record belongs to a study of cytomegalovirus exposure and HLA in healthy donors. Losses at the gene ends were 4 bases for V and 3 bases for J; bases not matched to a gene: 7. The CDR3 is 15 residues long. CDR1 is SGHDN and CDR2 is FVKESK in the germline V gene. Use of 60 Vbeta and 13 Jbeta primers characterized the PCR. Libraries were prepared by immunoSEQ multiplex PCR; TCRdb keeps only in-frame clonotypes and omits some of them. The sample has 180,000 or so clones, 75% to 90% seen once. The sequenced material came from PBMCs. The rearrangement links TRBV14 to TRBJ2-7; 9 nucleotides agree with TRBD1. This clonotype was sampled from a woman aged 50 to 65 in good health and CMV-seropositive. The CDR3 nucleotides read TGTGCCAGCAGCCTACAGGGGGCGGTCATCTACGAGCAGTACTTC. Protein sequence: CASSLQGAVIYEQYF.